A single sample gave rise to the 7 T cell receptor beta chains below, sequenced in a study of early T cells in non-severe SARS-CoV-2 infection. TCRdb ran MiXCR on the 5' RACE reads and lists one entry per CDR3 protein. The sample shows more than 65,000 distinct CDR3 sequences, 12% of them seen only once. Sequencing input: whole blood. Receptors originate from an adult who was a healthcare worker with PCR-confirmed SARS-CoV-2 infection or an uninfected control (not recorded which).

This clonotype was counted ten times or more. The chain has TRBV15 and TRBJ2-6; 10 nucleotides align to TRBD1. V lost 9 bases, J lost 1 base, and 6 bases stayed unmatched. Per germline, CDR1 LNHNV and CDR2 YYDKDF (reference sequence). The CDR3 is 16 residues long. The CDR3 nucleotides read TGTGCCACGCGGCGGACAGGGGGGTCTGGGGCCAACGTCCTGACTTTC. Protein: CATRRTGGSGANVLTF.

This clonotype was recorded many times. The genes are TRBV29-1 and TRBJ2-1; 14 bases are a match to TRBD2. Per germline, CDR1 SQVTM and CDR2 ANQGSEA. The CDR3 runs to 15 residues. Trimming at V came to 5 bases and at J to 4 bases, leaving 4 bases not matched to a gene. The CDR3 DNA follows: TGCAGCGTTCGACTAGCGGGAGGGCCTTACAATGAGCAGTTCTTC. Its protein is CSVRLAGGPYNEQFF.

The chain is built from TRBV6-5 and TRBJ2-1; the D call may be TRBD1 or TRBD2 (6 bases each). This CDR3 contains 15 residues. Trimming left V 3 bases short and J 10 bases short, with 19 bases between. The germline CDR1 and CDR2 sequences are MNHEY and SVGAGI. The CDR3 loop reads CASSYGGLVPKEQFF. The CDR3 coding sequence is TGTGCCAGCAGTTATGGGGGGCTAGTGCCCAAGGAGCAGTTCTTC.

There are a few counts of this clonotype. The chain combines TRBV6-2 or TRBV6-3 with TRBJ2-3; D unclear. The CDR3 is made up of 17 amino acids. The V and J ends lost 2 bases and 1 base respectively, with 16 bases between them. Germline CDR1 reads MNHEY; CDR2 reads SVGEGT. CDR3 DNA: TGTGCCAGCAGTTACCCGTACCGTCGAACCCGCACAGATACGCAGTATTTT. It yields the protein CASSYPYRRTRTDTQYF.

This clonotype appeared many times. This clone may be a read error of a much larger clone one base away. The chain combines TRBV6-2 or TRBV6-3 with TRBJ2-7, with D possibly being TRBD2 (6 bases). V was pared by 6 bases and J by 2 bases, with 17 bases between. CDR1 and CDR2 from the germline V gene are MNHEY and SVGEGT. CDR3 length: 15 residues. CDR3 nucleotide sequence: TGTGCCAGCAGGGAGTTAGCGGTTTTCACCTACGAGCAGTACTTC. Translated, it gives CASRELAVFTYEQYF.

The CDR3 sequence is CASSLLTNTEAFF. The CDR3 DNA reads TGTGCCAGCAGCTTACTTACGAACACTGAAGCTTTCTTT. The chain is built from TRBV7-9 and TRBJ1-1; D call uncertain. V dropped 2 bases and J dropped 1 base, with 5 bases sitting between them. This CDR3 contains 13 residues. CDR1 is SEHNR, CDR2 FQNEAQ, per germline (reference sequence). The complete variable domain, with remaining parts taken from reference TRBV7-9 and TRBJ1-1, reads DTGVSQNPRHKITKRGQNVTFRCDPISEHNRLYWYRQTLGQGPEFLTYFQNEAQLEKSRLLSDRFSAERPKGSFSTLEIQRTEQGDSAMYLCASSLLTNTEAFFGQGTRLTVV.

This clonotype was seen repeatedly, ten times or more. The V call is TRBV28, the J call TRBJ2-7; no definite D call. Trimming cost V 3 bases and J 1 base, with 10 bases left between them. The CDR3 spans 14 residues. Looked up from germline, CDR1 is MDHEN and CDR2 is SYDVKM. In nucleotides, the CDR3 is TGTGCCAGCAGTTTTGGTTCGTTTTCCTACGAGCAGTACTTC. The encoded protein is CASSFGSFSYEQYF.